This TCR beta chain emerged from a study of T cells in tuberculosis. Study observations and caveats: GEM motif frequencies gave approximately 70% accuracy; the GMM repertoire gave roughly 85%.

Points on this clone: Antigen specificity is unknown.

V shed 8 bases and J 3 bases; nucleotides not matched to a gene: 11. There are 15 residues in the CDR3. The germline V gene has CDR1 MNHEY and CDR2 SMNVEV (reference sequence). Method: immunoSEQ multiplex PCR; TCRdb's copy keeps in-frame clones and lacks some. The sample shows 30,000 to 45,000 clones, nearly 95% of them seen only once. This sequence was found in a donor between 10 and 35 years old with latent tuberculosis or without tuberculosis infection. The J gene is TRBJ2-3, the V gene TRBV27; TRBD2 matches at 7 bases. Sequenced material: PBMCs. The CDR3 region is CASSWGRAGTDTQYF. The CDR3 DNA reads TGTGCCAGCTCTTGGGGGAGGGCCGGGACAGATACGCAGTATTTT.